This TCR beta chain was observed in a study of shared clonotypes between healthy human individuals. V lost 0 bases to trimming and J lost 9 bases; unmatched junction nucleotides: 7. CDR1 and CDR2 from the germline V gene are SGHRS and YFSETQ. The CDR3 contains 15 residues. Repertoires were generated with immunoSEQ multiplex PCR, while TCRdb's copy carries only in-frame clones and drops some. The sample contains under 600,000 clones, around 76% of which appear only once. The study enrolled healthy HIV-negative adults without recent acute infections or vaccinations as donors. This TCR derives from a woman in her 40s in good health. Some clones in this sample may be carry-over from other donors' samples. This rearrangement joins TRBV5-1 to TRBJ2-1; TRBD2 matches at 9 bases. The sequenced sample was PBMCs. CDR3 coding DNA: TGCGCCAGCAGCTTGGGGGCGGGAGGGCCGACTGAGCAGTTCTTC. Translation gives CASSLGAGGPTEQFF.